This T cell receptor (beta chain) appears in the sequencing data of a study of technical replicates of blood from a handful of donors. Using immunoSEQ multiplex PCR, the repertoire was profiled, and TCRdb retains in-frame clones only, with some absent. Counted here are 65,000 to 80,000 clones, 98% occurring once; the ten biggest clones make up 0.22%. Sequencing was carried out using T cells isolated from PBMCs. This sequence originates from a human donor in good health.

The DNA of the CDR3 is TGTGCCAGCAGCCCGGCGAGGAAGGGACTGATAATAACTAGCACAGATACGCAGTATTTT. Protein: CASSPARKGLIITSTDTQYF. The chain carries TRBV7-8 and TRBJ2-3; possibly TRBD2 for D (6 bases). Germline CDR1 and CDR2: SGHVS and FQNEAQ. The length of the CDR3 is 20 residues. V was pared by 5 bases and J by 0 bases, with 27 bases between.